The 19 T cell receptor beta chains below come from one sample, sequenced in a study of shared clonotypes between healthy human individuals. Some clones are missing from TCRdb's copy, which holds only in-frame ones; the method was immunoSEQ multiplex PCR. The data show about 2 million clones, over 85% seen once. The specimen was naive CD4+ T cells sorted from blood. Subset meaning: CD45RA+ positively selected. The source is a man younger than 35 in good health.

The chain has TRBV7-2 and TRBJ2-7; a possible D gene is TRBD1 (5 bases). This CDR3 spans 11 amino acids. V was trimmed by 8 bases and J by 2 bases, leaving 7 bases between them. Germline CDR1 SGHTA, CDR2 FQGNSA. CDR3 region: CASATAYEQYF. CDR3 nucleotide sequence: TGTGCCAGCGCGACAGCCTACGAGCAGTACTTC.

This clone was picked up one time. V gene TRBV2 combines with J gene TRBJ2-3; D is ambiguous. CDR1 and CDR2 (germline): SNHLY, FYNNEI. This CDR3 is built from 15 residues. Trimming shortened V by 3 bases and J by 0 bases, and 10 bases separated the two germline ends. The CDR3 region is CASSDEGSSTDTQYF. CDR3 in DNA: TGTGCCAGCAGTGATGAAGGTTCTAGCACAGATACGCAGTATTTT.

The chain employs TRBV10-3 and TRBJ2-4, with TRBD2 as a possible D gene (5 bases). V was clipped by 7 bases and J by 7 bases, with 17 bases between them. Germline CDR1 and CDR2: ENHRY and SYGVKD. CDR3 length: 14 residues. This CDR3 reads CAITPTGVQNIQYF. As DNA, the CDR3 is TGTGCCATCACTCCAACCGGGGTACAGAACATTCAGTACTTC.

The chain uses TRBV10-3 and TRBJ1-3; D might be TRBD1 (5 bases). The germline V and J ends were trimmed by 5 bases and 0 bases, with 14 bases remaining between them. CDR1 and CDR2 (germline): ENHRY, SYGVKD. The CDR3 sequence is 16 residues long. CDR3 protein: CAISPGTASSGNTIYF. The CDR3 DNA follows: TGTGCCATCAGTCCAGGGACCGCCAGCTCTGGAAACACCATATATTTT.

The CDR3 sequence is CASSYSIPTGTYNEQFF. In DNA, the CDR3 is TGTGCCAGTAGCTACAGTATCCCAACCGGGACTTACAATGAGCAGTTCTTC. The V call is TRBV19, the J call TRBJ2-1; tentatively, D is TRBD2 (6 bases). The CDR3 is 17 amino acids. Germline V gene data show CDR1 as LNHDA and CDR2 as SQIVND (reference sequence). The ends were cut back, 6 bases at V and 4 bases at J, with 22 bases in the middle.

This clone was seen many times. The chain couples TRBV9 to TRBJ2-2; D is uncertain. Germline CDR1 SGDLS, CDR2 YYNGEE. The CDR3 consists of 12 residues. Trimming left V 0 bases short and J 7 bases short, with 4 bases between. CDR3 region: CASSVEGGELFF. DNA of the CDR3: TGTGCCAGCAGCGTAGAGGGCGGGGAGCTGTTTTTT.

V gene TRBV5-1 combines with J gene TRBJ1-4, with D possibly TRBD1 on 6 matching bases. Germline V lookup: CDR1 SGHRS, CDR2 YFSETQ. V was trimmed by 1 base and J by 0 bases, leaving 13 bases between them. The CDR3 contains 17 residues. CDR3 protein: CASSLRDTLATNEKLFF. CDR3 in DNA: TGCGCCAGCAGCTTGAGGGACACACTAGCAACTAATGAAAAACTGTTTTTT.

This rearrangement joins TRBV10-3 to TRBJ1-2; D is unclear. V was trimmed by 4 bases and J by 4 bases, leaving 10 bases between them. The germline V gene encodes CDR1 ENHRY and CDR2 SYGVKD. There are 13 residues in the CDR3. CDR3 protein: CAISVERVYGYTF. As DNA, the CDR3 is TGTGCCATCAGTGTAGAAAGGGTCTATGGCTACACCTTC.

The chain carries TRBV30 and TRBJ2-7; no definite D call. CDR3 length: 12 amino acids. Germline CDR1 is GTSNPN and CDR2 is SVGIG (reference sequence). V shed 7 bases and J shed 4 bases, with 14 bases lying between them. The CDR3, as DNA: TGTGCCTACGACGGCCTAACTTACGAGCAGTACTTC. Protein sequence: CAYDGLTYEQYF. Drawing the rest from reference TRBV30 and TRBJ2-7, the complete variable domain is SQTIHQWPATLVQPVGSPLSLECTVEGTSNPNLYWYRQAAGRGLQLLFYSVGIGQISSEVPQNLSASRPQDRQFILSSKKLLLSDSGFYLCAYDGLTYEQYFGPGTRLTVT.

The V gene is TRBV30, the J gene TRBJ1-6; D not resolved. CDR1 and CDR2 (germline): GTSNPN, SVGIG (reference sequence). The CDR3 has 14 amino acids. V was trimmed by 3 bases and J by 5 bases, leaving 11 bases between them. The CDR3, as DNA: TGTGCCTGGAGGTCGACGCCTAATAATTCACCCCTCCACTTT. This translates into CAWRSTPNNSPLHF.

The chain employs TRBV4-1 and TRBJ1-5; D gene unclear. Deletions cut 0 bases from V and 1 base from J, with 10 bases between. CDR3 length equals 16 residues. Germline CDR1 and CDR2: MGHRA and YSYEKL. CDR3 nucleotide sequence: TGCGCCAGCAGCCAAGAAGTGGCAGGAAGCAATCAGCCCCAGCATTTT. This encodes CASSQEVAGSNQPQHF.

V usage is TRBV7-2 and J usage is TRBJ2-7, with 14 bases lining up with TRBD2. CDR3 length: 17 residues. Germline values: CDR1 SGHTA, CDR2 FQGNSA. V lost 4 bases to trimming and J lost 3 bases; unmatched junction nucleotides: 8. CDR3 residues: CASSSGTSGSVFYEQYF. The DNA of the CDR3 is TGTGCCAGCAGCTCCGGGACTAGCGGGAGTGTCTTCTACGAGCAGTACTTC.

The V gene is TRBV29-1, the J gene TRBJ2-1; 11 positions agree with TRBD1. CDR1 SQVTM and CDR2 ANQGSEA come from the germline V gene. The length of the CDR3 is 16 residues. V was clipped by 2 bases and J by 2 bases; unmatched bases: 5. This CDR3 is CSVERAGQGAYNEQFF. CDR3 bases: TGCAGCGTTGAAAGGGCGGGACAGGGGGCCTACAATGAGCAGTTCTTC.

The CDR3 loop is CASSERTSGQTYNEQFF. CDR3 nucleotide sequence: TGTGCCAGCAGCGAAAGGACTAGCGGGCAAACCTACAATGAGCAGTTCTTC. This sequence joins TRBV21-1 and TRBJ2-1; the table's D gene call, TRBD2, was not cross checked with the DNA. TRBV21-1 is flagged as a pseudogene. The CDR3 is 17 residues long.

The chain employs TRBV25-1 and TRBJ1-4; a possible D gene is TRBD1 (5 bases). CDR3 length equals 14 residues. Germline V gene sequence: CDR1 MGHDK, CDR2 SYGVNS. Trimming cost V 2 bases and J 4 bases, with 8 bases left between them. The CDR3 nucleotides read TGTGCCAGCAGTGAAGGGGGGATTAATGAAAAACTGTTTTTT. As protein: CASSEGGINEKLFF.

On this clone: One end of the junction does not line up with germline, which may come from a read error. The CDR3, as DNA: TGTGCCAGCAAAGACCGGGACAGGGGTTTGGATTCACCCCCCCACTTT. This codes for CASKDRDRGLDSPPHF. This sequence joins TRBV28 and TRBJ1-6; 10 bases fit TRBD1. The length of the CDR3 is 16 residues. CDR1 and CDR2 (germline): MDHEN, SYDVKM.

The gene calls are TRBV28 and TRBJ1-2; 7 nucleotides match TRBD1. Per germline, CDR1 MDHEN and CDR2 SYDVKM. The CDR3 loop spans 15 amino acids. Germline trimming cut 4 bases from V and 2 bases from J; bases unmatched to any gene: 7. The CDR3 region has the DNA TGTGCCAGCAGTTCGTGGACAGGAGCCAACTATGGCTACACCTTC. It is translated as CASSSWTGANYGYTF.

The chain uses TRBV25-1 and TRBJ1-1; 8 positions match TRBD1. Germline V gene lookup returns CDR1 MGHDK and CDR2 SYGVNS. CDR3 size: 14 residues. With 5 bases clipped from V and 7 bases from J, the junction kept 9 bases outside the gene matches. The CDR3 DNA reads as TGTGCCAGCAGTTTACCACAGGGGGTATTTGAAGCTTTCTTT. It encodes CASSLPQGVFEAFF.

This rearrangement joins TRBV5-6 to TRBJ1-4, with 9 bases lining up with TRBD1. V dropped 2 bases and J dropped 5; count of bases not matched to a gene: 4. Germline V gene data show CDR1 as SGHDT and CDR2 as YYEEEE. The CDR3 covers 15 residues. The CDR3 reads CASSLWTGVNEKLFF. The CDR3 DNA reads TGTGCCAGCAGCTTATGGACAGGGGTCAATGAAAAACTGTTTTTT.